This T cell receptor beta chain derives from a study of blood T cells in healthy people across ages (dated by TCRdb to the mid-2010s). Turning to the overall study: In model experiments, template switching captured about one uniquely barcoded TCR beta cDNA molecule for every two T cells. The study measured age-related changes in TCR beta repertoire diversity using deep sequencing normalized with unique cDNA molecular identifiers. The donors were split into four age groups: young (average 16 years), middle-aged (about 40), aged (about 56) and long-lived (approximately 80). To avoid experimental bias, donors of different ages were distributed randomly across sequencing lanes. Using the same blood draw, the study looked at two additional independent replicas of 1 million unique cDNA reads for two donors, one aged 18 to 29 and the other aged 80 or older. General study outcomes and caveats: Compared with the aged group, more naive CD4+ T cells, fewer expanded clones and increased TCR diversity were shown by the long-lived group, suggesting age selection. Bulk unsorted PBMC profiling prevented conclusive comparison of naive and antigen-experienced compartments. Observed TCR beta diversity per million T cells fell roughly linearly with age, and a significant reduction was already apparent by age around 39. Observed TCR beta diversity correlated strongly with the percentage of naive T cells measured by flow cytometry. Donor CMV infection status was unknown, potentially confounding age-related changes in expanded clonotypes. Estimates of total diversity based on one million sequenced T cells were regarded as lower bounds and as underestimates.

A single count supports this clonotype. The target of this receptor is not known. It has no much larger one-base neighbor in the sample; base qualities were not kept. Receptors were amplified or captured by 5' RACE. Sequencing used an Illumina HiSeq 2500. A second PCR of roughly 6 to 12 cycles was performed with a sample-barcoded 5' primer and a J-beta primer mix. Each TCR beta cDNA molecule received a unique molecular identifier from a template-switch 5' adaptor carrying 12 random nucleotides. Each sample yielded at least 2.5 million CDR3-containing paired-end reads. First-strand cDNA synthesis was performed from all RNA using the Mint cDNA synthesis kit, with priming by a TRBC-specific oligonucleotide. After uracil-DNA glycosylase treatment, a first 18-cycle PCR used universal primers M1SS and BC2_uni_R on all cDNA. The original pipeline was this. Normalization of each sample was performed by random selection of 1 million high-quality reads, each carrying a distinct molecular identifier. Reads with shared molecular identifiers were discarded instead of being binned into consensus sequences. MiTCR, with a Q25 quality threshold and the strictest error-elimination algorithm, was used for CDR3 identification, clonotype clustering and error correction. A nonparametric unseen species model with Euler transformation was used to estimate a lower bound on total TCR beta diversity. The public reads were run again by TCRdb, first through fastp at Q25 and then through MiXCR, and only productive beta chains were kept. Each record represents a unique CDR3 protein, reported with the most common genes and DNA among its rows. The V and J calls, along with clone size, are taken from TCRdb and not from the paper's own processing. For this sample there are some 1.4 million distinct CDR3 sequences; 42% appear just once. The ten most abundant clones make up 7.9% of the sample.

The donors were roughly 39 Caucasian individuals from Russia, aged 6 to 90 years, who were systemically healthy. Around 10 milliliters of peripheral blood were collected from each donor into EDTA-treated Vacutainer tubes. Ficoll-Paque density-gradient centrifugation was used to isolate PBMCs, with at least 6.5 million per sample. Total RNA, at least 6 micrograms per sample, was extracted from PBMCs with Trizol reagent. The percentages of naive CD45RAhigh/CD27high T cells were determined by flow cytometry on a PBMC aliquot from every donor. The CDR3 covers 15 residues, taking in both the cysteine and the phenylalanine. The DNA shown is the 45-base CDR3, in frame from base 1. Ends trimmed: V by 5 bases, J by 1 base; bases unmatched to a gene: 4. Taken from the germline V gene (reference sequence), the CDR1 and CDR2 loops are DFQATT and SNEGSKA.

Sequences were obtained from blood. The sequence was collected from a woman in her late teens or twenties in good health. The rearrangement combines TRBV20-1 with TRBJ2-2, and TRBD2 aligns with 10 junction nucleotides. The sequenced DNA: TGCAGTGCTCCACTAGCGGGGCGGAACACCGGGGAGCTGTTTTTT. Translation gives CSAPLAGRNTGELFF.